Presented here are 22 T cell receptor beta chains from one specimen sequenced in a study of shared clonotypes between healthy human individuals. Here immunoSEQ multiplex PCR was the method, and the copy in TCRdb shows in-frame clones only, minus some. This table has about 2.2 million clones, around 93% appearing once. Naive CD8 cells lacked CD45RO, underwent positive selection for CCR7 and left out terminally differentiated effector memory CD45RA+ cells. The sequenced sample consisted of naive CD8+ T cells from PBMCs. These receptors were collected from a young man in good health. Some clones in this sample may be carry-over from other donors' samples.

A remark on this clone: The sample carries other DNA sequences with the same CDR3. The CDR3 DNA sequence: TGTGCCAGCAGTTCCGGGAGTGCCTACGAGCAGTACTTC. Amino acids: CASSSGSAYEQYF. The chain combines TRBV27 with TRBJ2-7; possible D gene TRBD2, 6 bases. CDR1 is MNHEY and CDR2 is SMNVEV in the germline V gene (reference sequence). The CDR3 has 13 residues. Trimming took 4 bases from V and 2 from J, leaving 9 bases between them.

The gene calls are TRBV19 and TRBJ2-7, with D perhaps TRBD1 (5 bases). V shed 10 bases and J shed 6 bases, with 19 bases lying between them. The CDR3 is 13 residues long. Germline loops: CDR1 LNHDA, CDR2 SQIVND (reference sequence). The CDR3 bases are TGTGCCATCGCAGACAGCCCCACCGGCGAGCAGTACTTC. Protein: CAIADSPTGEQYF.

The rearrangement joins TRBV11-2 to TRBJ1-4; 7 bases are a match to TRBD1. The junction had 1 base not matched to a gene; V was cut back by 3 bases and J by 3 bases. The germline V gene encodes CDR1 SGHAT and CDR2 FQNNGV. The CDR3 covers 14 residues. For the CDR3, the DNA is TGTGCCAGCAGCTTCAGGGGGGCTAATGAAAAACTGTTTTTT. It codes for CASSFRGANEKLFF. The full variable domain, rest sourced from reference TRBV11-2 and TRBJ1-4, is EAGVAQSPRYKIIEKRQSVAFWCNPISGHATLYWYQQILGQGPKLLIQFQNNGVVDDSQLPKDRFSAERLKGVDSTLKIQPAKLEDSAVYLCASSFRGANEKLFFGSGTQLSVL.

To note about this clone: Other DNA sequences in this sample translate to the same CDR3. The gene calls are TRBV7-9 and TRBJ2-7, with 12 bases that match TRBD2. The length of the CDR3 is 15 residues. J gave up 0 bases and V 5 bases, and 2 bases lay outside the gene matches. The germline CDR1 and CDR2 sequences are SEHNR and FQNEAQ (reference sequence). CDR3 protein: CASSPTSGSSYEQYF. The CDR3 DNA reads TGTGCCAGCAGCCCGACTAGCGGGAGCTCCTACGAGCAGTACTTC.

A single count supports this clone. V is TRBV7-9 and J is TRBJ2-7; no reliable D call. Germline CDR1 is SEHNR and CDR2 is FQNEAQ (reference sequence). Trimming took off 7 bases at V and 3 bases at J, with 10 bases between the two ends. The CDR3 is 12 residues long. CDR3 bases: TGTGCCAGCACCCTAGAGGACTACGAGCAGTACTTC. Residues: CASTLEDYEQYF.

V gene TRBV5-1 combines with J gene TRBJ2-5; D is unclear. This CDR3 spans 14 amino acids. CDR1 is SGHRS and CDR2 is YFSETQ in the germline V gene. The ends were cut back, 3 bases at V and 0 bases at J, with 9 bases in the middle. The CDR3 DNA is TGCGCCAGCAGCTGGAACTACTACCAAGAGACCCAGTACTTC. Its protein product is CASSWNYYQETQYF.

The chain employs TRBV6-4 and TRBJ1-1, with unresolved D. CDR1 and CDR2 (germline): MRHNA, SNTAGT. V was pared by 4 bases and J by 4 bases, with 10 bases between. The CDR3 covers 13 residues. The CDR3 sequence: CASSAHGSTEAFF. Here the CDR3 DNA reads TGTGCCAGCAGTGCCCATGGCAGCACTGAAGCTTTCTTT.

Regarding this clone: At the DNA level, this CDR3 is encoded by other sequences in the same sample as well. The V gene is TRBV30, the J gene TRBJ2-1; no definite D call. This CDR3 region has 12 residues. The ends were cut back, 0 bases at V and 4 bases at J, with 4 bases in the middle. In germline, CDR1 is GTSNPN, CDR2 SVGIG (reference sequence). CDR3 loop: CAWSVRYNEQFF. CDR3 coding DNA: TGTGCCTGGAGTGTACGTTACAATGAGCAGTTCTTC.

This clone has only a few counts. The same CDR3 arises from other DNA sequences in this sample as well. The chain links TRBV7-3 to TRBJ1-1; D uncertain. The CDR3 loop spans 15 amino acids. Per the germline V gene, CDR1 is SGHTA and CDR2 is FQGTGA. V was shortened by 0 bases and J by 0 bases, with 8 bases between the two germline ends. CDR3: CASSLTGGVNTEAFF. The DNA for the CDR3 is TGTGCCAGCAGCTTAACTGGCGGCGTGAACACTGAAGCTTTCTTT.

The V call is TRBV6-5, the J call TRBJ2-5; TRBD2 matches 8 bases. The CDR3 runs 15 residues. V gave up 0 bases and J gave up 5 bases; unmatched junction bases: 5. CDR1 and CDR2 from the germline V gene are MNHEY and SVGAGI. CDR3 nucleotides: TGTGCCAGCAGTTACTCCCCAAGACTAGCGGAGACCCAGTACTTC. Encoded protein: CASSYSPRLAETQYF.

On this clone: Other DNA sequences in the sample encode the same CDR3. This chain links TRBV9 with TRBJ1-2, with 9 bases that match TRBD1. In germline, CDR1 is SGDLS, CDR2 YYNGEE. V was pared by 0 bases and J by 3 bases, with 0 bases of the junction left unmatched. This CDR3 spans 14 amino acids. CDR3 region: CASSVGTGDYGYTF. In DNA, the CDR3 is TGTGCCAGCAGCGTAGGGACAGGGGACTATGGCTACACCTTC.

The rearrangement joins TRBV27 to TRBJ2-7, with D perhaps TRBD1 (5 bases). Looked up from germline, CDR1 is MNHEY and CDR2 is SMNVEV (reference sequence). The CDR3 length is 20 residues. V gave up 5 bases and J gave up 5 bases, with 34 bases separating them. The DNA of the CDR3 is TGTGCCAGCAGTCCAGCCCCTAGGGGCCCTGAAGAGCCCCTTTCCCACGAGCAGTACTTC. It is translated as CASSPAPRGPEEPLSHEQYF.

The chain uses TRBV4-1 and TRBJ2-1; 7 nucleotides agree with TRBD2. With 1 base clipped from V and 8 bases from J, the junction kept 11 bases outside the gene matches. The CDR3 consists of 16 residues. Germline CDR1 is MGHRA and CDR2 is YSYEKL. CDR3 in amino acids: CASSQVVGLGRHEQFF. CDR3 nucleotide sequence: TGCGCCAGCAGCCAAGTCGTAGGACTAGGACGACATGAGCAGTTCTTC.

The genes are TRBV10-3 and TRBJ1-1; maybe TRBD1 (5 bases). With 0 bases removed from V and 3 bases from J, the gap between germline ends came to 14 bases. This CDR3 has 16 amino acids. Germline V gives CDR1 ENHRY, CDR2 SYGVKD. This chain's CDR3 is CAISESEGKPDTEAFF. CDR3 coding DNA: TGTGCCATCAGTGAGTCCGAGGGGAAGCCGGACACTGAAGCTTTCTTT.

The genes are TRBV6-6 and TRBJ1-2, with D unresolved. Trimming took off 0 bases at V and 4 bases at J, with 9 bases between the two ends. CDR1 is MNHNY and CDR2 is SVGAGI in the germline V gene (reference sequence). The CDR3 sequence is 14 residues long. This chain's CDR3 is CASSYSEGIYGYTF. CDR3 coding DNA: TGTGCCAGCAGTTACTCAGAGGGAATCTATGGCTACACCTTC.

This clone was recorded only once. The chain is built from TRBV7-9 and TRBJ2-7, with 7 bases fitting TRBD1. Germline assignment: CDR1 SEHNR and CDR2 FQNEAQ (reference sequence). The junction had 6 bases not matched to a gene; V was cut back by 1 base and J by 3 bases. This CDR3 region has 15 residues. The DNA of the CDR3 is TGTGCCAGCAGCTTAGGACCAACAGGGGTCTACGAGCAGTACTTC. It codes for CASSLGPTGVYEQYF.

The gene calls are TRBV5-4 and TRBJ2-3, with 14 bases aligning to TRBD2. CDR3 size: 17 residues. The germline gives CDR1 SGHNT, CDR2 YYREEE (reference sequence). The V segment lost 3 bases and the J segment 3 bases; nucleotides outside the gene matches: 6. The CDR3 DNA reads TGTGCCAGCAGCTGGGGGACTAGCGGGAGAGGAACAGATACGCAGTATTTT. It yields the protein CASSWGTSGRGTDTQYF. Full variable domain (missing parts from reference TRBV5-4 and TRBJ2-3): ETGVTQSPTHLIKTRGQQVTLRCSSQSGHNTVSWYQQALGQGPQFIFQYYREEENGRGNFPPRFSGLQFPNYSSELNVNALELDDSALYLCASSWGTSGRGTDTQYFGPGTRLTVL.

A note on this clone: Other nucleotide sequences in the sample specify the same CDR3. This chain uses TRBV7-9 with TRBJ2-7; no definite D call. Trimming cost V 1 base and J 5 bases, with 6 bases left between them. The CDR3 loop spans 12 amino acids. Germline CDR1 and CDR2: SEHNR and FQNEAQ (reference sequence). CDR3 DNA sequence: TGTGCCAGCAGCTTAGGCGGCGACGAGCAGTACTTC. Protein: CASSLGGDEQYF.

The V and J genes are TRBV9 and TRBJ2-1; 15 nucleotides align to TRBD2. Germline V gene sequence: CDR1 SGDLS, CDR2 YYNGEE. V gave up 3 bases and J gave up 8 bases; unmatched junction bases: 3. CDR3 length equals 15 residues. CDR3 loop: CASSGGTSGRYEQFF. CDR3 DNA sequence: TGTGCCAGCAGCGGCGGGACTAGCGGGAGGTATGAGCAGTTCTTC. The complete variable domain, with remaining parts taken from reference TRBV9 and TRBJ2-1, reads DSGVTQTPKHLITATGQRVTLRCSPRSGDLSVYWYQQSLDQGLQFLIQYYNGEERAKGNILERFSAQQFPDLHSELNLSSLELGDSALYFCASSGGTSGRYEQFFGPGTRLTVL.

This clone was picked up one time. The chain has TRBV21-1 and TRBJ2-4. TRBV21-1 is a recognized pseudogene. This CDR3 is 16 amino acids long. CDR3 amino acids: CASSARAPLAKNIQYF. CDR3 in DNA: TGTGCCAGCAGCGCTCGGGCTCCCCTAGCCAAAAACATTCAGTACTTC.

As for this clone: The sample holds other DNA sequences that translate to the same CDR3. The rearrangement joins TRBV19 to TRBJ1-1; 7 bases align to TRBD1. Germline V CDR1 and CDR2: LNHDA, SQIVND (reference sequence). After removal of 3 bases from V and 4 bases from J, the junction contained 5 bases not matched to a gene. This CDR3 has 14 amino acids. The CDR3 loop is CASSIRGARTEAFF. In DNA form, the CDR3 reads TGTGCCAGTAGTATCAGGGGGGCGCGCACTGAAGCTTTCTTT.

The V gene is TRBV28, the J gene TRBJ2-7; 11 positions agree with TRBD1. Germline V gene sequence: CDR1 MDHEN, CDR2 SYDVKM. Trimming took 5 bases from V and 6 from J; bases not matched to a gene: 9. The CDR3 has 15 residues. The CDR3 sequence: CASSPRTGGESEQYF. The CDR3 DNA is TGTGCCAGCAGTCCACGGACAGGGGGCGAGTCCGAGCAGTACTTC.